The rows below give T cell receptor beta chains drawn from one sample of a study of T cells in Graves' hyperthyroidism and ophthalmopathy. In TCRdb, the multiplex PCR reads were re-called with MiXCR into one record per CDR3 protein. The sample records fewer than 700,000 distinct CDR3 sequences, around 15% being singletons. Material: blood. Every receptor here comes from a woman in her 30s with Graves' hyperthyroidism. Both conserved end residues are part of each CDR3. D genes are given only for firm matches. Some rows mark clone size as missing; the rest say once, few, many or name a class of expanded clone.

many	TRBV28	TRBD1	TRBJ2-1	TGTGCCAGCATCATCTCCGGGACAGGAGACAATGAGCAGTTCTTC	CASIISGTGDNEQFF
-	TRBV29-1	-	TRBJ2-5	TGCAGCACCCATGACAATCAAGAGACCCAGTACTTC	CSTHDNQETQYF
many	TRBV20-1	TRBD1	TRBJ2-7	TGCAGTGCTAGCCGGGACAGGTCCTACGAGCAGTACTTC	CSASRDRSYEQYF
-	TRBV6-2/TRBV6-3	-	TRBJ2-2	TGTGCCAGCAGACGGGAGCTGGAGACCGGGGAGCTGTTTTTT	CASRRELETGELFF
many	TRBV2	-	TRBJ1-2	TGTGCCTTCGAAAGCGACAGCGCCGAGGATGGCTACACCTTC	CAFESDSAEDGYTF
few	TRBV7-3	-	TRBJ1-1	TGTGCCAGCAGCTTAACTGGGCACCATAGAGCCCCGGGGACTGAAGCTTTCTTT	CASSLTGHHRAPGTEAFF
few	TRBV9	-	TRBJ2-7	TGTGCCAGCAGCGTGAGTCAGGGCGGGTCGTACGAGCAGTACTTC	CASSVSQGGSYEQYF
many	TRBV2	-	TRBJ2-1	TGTGCCAGCCGGCTAGCGATAGACAATGAGCAGTTCTTC	CASRLAIDNEQFF
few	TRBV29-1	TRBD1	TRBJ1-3	TGCAGCGTGGCGGGACAGGGTGGTGGAAACACCATATATTTT	CSVAGQGGGNTIYF
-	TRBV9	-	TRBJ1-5	TGTGCCAGCAGCGTAGGGGCAGGGATAATTCAGCCCCAGCATTTT	CASSVGAGIIQPQHF
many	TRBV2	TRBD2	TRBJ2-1	TGTGCCAGCAGCTCCCAGGGGCTAGCGGGAGGGCTACTGAATGGGAATGAGCAGTTCTTC	CASSSQGLAGGLLNGNEQFF
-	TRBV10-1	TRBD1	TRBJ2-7	TGCGCCAGGCTCCCGGGACAGGGGAAGACCTACGCCTACGAGCAGTACTTC	CARLPGQGKTYAYEQYF
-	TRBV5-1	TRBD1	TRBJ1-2	TGCGCCAGCAGAGGACAGGGGATTTATGGCTACACCTTC	CASRGQGIYGYTF
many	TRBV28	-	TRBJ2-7	TGTGCCAGCAGTTTGGGGGGAGGTACGACCTACGAGCAGTACTTC	CASSLGGGTTYEQYF
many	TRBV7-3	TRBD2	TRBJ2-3	TGTGCCAGCAGCTCTAGCGGGAGGGCGGGAGATACGCAGTATTTT	CASSSSGRAGDTQYF
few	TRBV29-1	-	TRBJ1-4	TGCAGCGGGCGGTTTAATGAAAAACTGTTTTTT	CSGRFNEKLFF
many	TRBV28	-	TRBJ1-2	TGTGCCAGCAGTTCTGCGGGGTATGGCTACACCTTC	CASSSAGYGYTF
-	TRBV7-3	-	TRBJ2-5	TGTGCCAGCAGCGCCCCTAGCGAAGAGACCCAGTACTTC	CASSAPSEETQYF
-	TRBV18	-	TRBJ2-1	TGTGCCAGCTCACCACAAGTCCCGCGGGCAGGCTACAATGAGCAGTTCTTC	CASSPQVPRAGYNEQFF
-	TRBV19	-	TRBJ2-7	TGTGCCAGTAGTGTTGGATTCGGTGGAACGGTGGGCTACGAGCAGTACTTC	CASSVGFGGTVGYEQYF
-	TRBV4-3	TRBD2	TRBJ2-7	TGCGCCAGCAGCCAACCATCCTCAGCCGGGACTAACAATTACGAGCAGTACTTC	CASSQPSSAGTNNYEQYF
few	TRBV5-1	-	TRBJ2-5	TGCGCCAGCAGCTTCACAGGGAATACCCAGTACTTC	CASSFTGNTQYF
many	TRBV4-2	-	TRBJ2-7	TGTGCCAGCAGCCAAGATCTGGTTTACGAGCAGTACTTC	CASSQDLVYEQYF
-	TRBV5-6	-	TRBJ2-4	TGTGCCAGCAGCTTGGGGAGAGTCATTCAGTACTTC	CASSLGRVIQYF
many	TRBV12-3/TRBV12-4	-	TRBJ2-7	TGTGCCAGCAGCTGGAATAACGAGCAGTACTTC	CASSWNNEQYF
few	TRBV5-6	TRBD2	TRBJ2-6	TGTGCCAGCAGCCCCACTAGCGGGAGGGCCTCTTTAGGGGCCAACGTCCTGACTTTC	CASSPTSGRASLGANVLTF
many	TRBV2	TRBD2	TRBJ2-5	TGTGCCAGCAGTTCTAGGACTAGCGGGAGTAAGACCCAGTACTTC	CASSSRTSGSKTQYF
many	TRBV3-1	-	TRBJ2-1	TGTGCCAGCAGCCAACTCAATGAGCAGTTCTTC	CASSQLNEQFF
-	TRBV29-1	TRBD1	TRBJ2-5	TGCAGCTCCTCAGGGGGCTCGGGGTGGCACAAAGAGACCCAGTACTTC	CSSSGGSGWHKETQYF
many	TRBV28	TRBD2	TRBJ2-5	TGTGCCAGCAGTTTTTGGGGGAGCGGGGCTAAAGAGACCCAGTACTTC	CASSFWGSGAKETQYF
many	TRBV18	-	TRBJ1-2	TGTGCCAGCTCACCCGACAGCCGCCATGGCTACACCTTC	CASSPDSRHGYTF
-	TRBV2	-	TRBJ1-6	TGTGCCAGCAATGGGCAGACGAGCTCCTATAATTCACCCCTCCACTTT	CASNGQTSSYNSPLHF
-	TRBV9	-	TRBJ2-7	TGTGCCAGCAGCGTAGTCCTTCCGCTTTTGACGGGAGACGAGCAGTACTTC	CASSVVLPLLTGDEQYF
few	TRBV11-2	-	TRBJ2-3	TGTGCCAGCAGCTCACTTATTCAGTTGGGGAGTTCTGTTGGGAGAGATACGCAGTATTTT	CASSSLIQLGSSVGRDTQYF
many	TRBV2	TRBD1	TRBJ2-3	TGTGCCAGCCTCCGGACAGGGGGCGCAGATACGCAGTATTTT	CASLRTGGADTQYF
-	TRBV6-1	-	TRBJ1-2	TGTGCCAGCAGCCGGGACGGAAAATGGGATGGCTACACCTTC	CASSRDGKWDGYTF
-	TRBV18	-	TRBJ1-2	TGTGCCAGCTCACCAAGTACTTCCGGGTATGGCTACACCTTC	CASSPSTSGYGYTF
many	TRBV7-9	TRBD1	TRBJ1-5	TGTGCCAGCAGCCTCGGACAGGGAGTGGGTCAGCCCCAGCATTTT	CASSLGQGVGQPQHF
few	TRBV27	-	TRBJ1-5	TGTGCCAGCAAAGGGGAGTTCAATCAGCCCCAGCATTTT	CASKGEFNQPQHF
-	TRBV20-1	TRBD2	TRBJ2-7	TGCAGTGCCAAAGGTCGTCTTGCTGTGGGAGGGTCCAATGTCTACGAGCAGTACTTC	CSAKGRLAVGGSNVYEQYF
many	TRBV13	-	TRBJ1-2	TGTGCCAGCAGCTTAGGGGGCCCAAGGAACTATGGCTACACCTTC	CASSLGGPRNYGYTF
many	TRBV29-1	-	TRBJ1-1	TGCAGCTCCTTGATGGGGAACACTGAAGCTTTCTTT	CSSLMGNTEAFF
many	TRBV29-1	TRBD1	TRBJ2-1	TGCAGCGTAGCCGGGACAGGGACCAATGAGCAGTTCTTC	CSVAGTGTNEQFF
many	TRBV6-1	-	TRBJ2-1	TGTGCCAGCAGTCTCTTGGGACAATCCAATGAGCAGTTCTTC	CASSLLGQSNEQFF
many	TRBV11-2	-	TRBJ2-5	TGTGCCAGCAGCTTAGATTGGGGGAACCAAGAGACCCAGTACTTC	CASSLDWGNQETQYF